This T cell receptor (beta chain) was sequenced in a study of cytomegalovirus exposure and HLA in healthy donors. This CDR3 region has 13 residues. The germline gives CDR1 SGHAT, CDR2 FQNNGV. V lost 4 bases and J lost 5, with 11 bases in between. In the PCR, 60 Vbeta and 13 Jbeta primers were used. The data were produced by immunoSEQ multiplex PCR, yet TCRdb's version contains in-frame clones alone and is incomplete. The profile covers 100,000 to 120,000 clones, with approximately 72% appearing a single time and less than 2.5% taken by the ten largest. Sequenced: PBMCs. This receptor was identified in a young man in good health and CMV-seronegative. The rearrangement joins TRBV11-2 to TRBJ1-1; possibly TRBD1 for D (5 bases). The CDR3 DNA is TGTGCCAGCAGCTCCAGGGTCCTTACTGAAGCTTTCTTT. It encodes CASSSRVLTEAFF.